This T cell receptor (beta chain) emerged from a study of identical twins. Using its own MiXCR run on the 5' RACE reads, TCRdb lists one record per CDR3 protein. The table records 600,000 to 850,000 distinct CDR3 sequences, roughly 18% of them present only once. Germline values: CDR1 SGHTS, CDR2 YDEGEE. The CDR3 has 13 amino acids. Between the trimmed V and J ends, which lost 2 bases and 8 bases, there was a span of 10 bases. In addition, the sample was reused for a study of T cells expressing NK-cell markers. As that report states: Beta-chain profiling covered CD3+CD56+NKG2C+, CD3+CD56+NKG2C- and CD3+CD56-NKG2C+ sorted subsets. There were a handful of donors in whom these clonotypes also led the CD3+CD56-NKG2C+ fraction.

The chain has TRBV5-8 and TRBJ2-2, with D uncertain. This receptor was taken from a woman aged 18-29 years in good health. The specimen sequenced was PBMCs. Here the CDR3 reads CASSFWGTGELFF. For the CDR3, the DNA is TGTGCCAGCAGCTTTTGGGGAACGGGGGAGCTGTTTTTT.